One and the same sample provided the 23 T cell receptor beta chains below, sequenced in a study of T cells in Graves' hyperthyroidism and ophthalmopathy. The CDR3 regions of TCR beta were amplified from RNA transcripts. Using the HTBI primer set, a first-round RT-PCR was run on the TCR CDR3. A single record per CDR3 protein comes from TCRdb applying MiXCR to the multiplex PCR reads. The table has fewer than 250,000 distinct CDR3 sequences, approximately 24% seen once. The sequenced sample was blood. The receptors here all came from a woman aged 40 to 50 with Graves' ophthalmopathy.

The sample holds one count of this clonotype. The rearrangement links TRBV12-5 to TRBJ1-1; D not certain. The germline V gene encodes CDR1 LGHNT and CDR2 FRNRAP. The CDR3 is 12 residues long. Trimming took 3 bases from V and 3 from J, leaving 5 bases between them. CDR3 nucleotide sequence: TGTGCTAGTGGTTTAGAGGACACTGAAGCTTTCTTT. It codes for CASGLEDTEAFF.

This clonotype was found many times. The chain has TRBV7-2 and TRBJ1-1; D is uncertain. The CDR3 runs to 11 residues. Germline V gene lookup returns CDR1 SGHTA and CDR2 FQGNSA. Trimming removed 5 bases at V and 6 bases at J, with 7 bases between. CDR3 nucleotide sequence: TGTGCCAGCAGCCGTGGGGCTGAAGCTTTCTTT. Translation gives CASSRGAEAFF.

The chain uses TRBV5-1 and TRBJ1-1; D uncertain. This CDR3 spans 15 amino acids. CDR1 and CDR2 (germline): SGHRS, YFSETQ. With 0 bases removed from V and 5 bases from J, the gap between germline ends came to 14 bases. CDR3 in DNA: TGCGCCAGCAGCTTGGAACTATCCCCCGGGACTGAAGCTTTCTTT. Encoded protein: CASSLELSPGTEAFF.

The rearrangement uses TRBV28 and TRBJ1-2, with TRBD1 as a possible D gene (6 bases). The germline V gene has CDR1 MDHEN and CDR2 SYDVKM. Trimming took 4 bases from V and 8 from J, leaving 17 bases between them. CDR3 size: 14 residues. CDR3 protein: CASSSPGHNRGYTF. CDR3 DNA: TGTGCCAGCAGTTCACCGGGACATAATCGCGGCTACACCTTC.

The chain recombines TRBV25-1 with TRBJ2-7; weak D call: TRBD2 (6 bases). V lost 6 bases and J 2 bases, leaving 17 bases between the germline ends. The CDR3 contains 15 residues. Germline V gene lookup returns CDR1 MGHDK and CDR2 SYGVNS. The CDR3 spells CASSLAAEPTYEQYF. The CDR3 DNA reads TGTGCCAGCAGCTTAGCGGCAGAGCCGACCTACGAGCAGTACTTC.

The chain employs TRBV9 and TRBJ2-7; no clear D. This CDR3 is built from 14 residues. V was trimmed by 1 base and J by 6 bases, leaving 14 bases between them. Germline assignment: CDR1 SGDLS and CDR2 YYNGEE. CDR3 DNA sequence: TGTGCCAGCAGCGTACTGTGGGAACGGAGCGAGCAGTACTTC. It is translated as CASSVLWERSEQYF.

This clonotype was observed at least ten times. The chain has TRBV2 and TRBJ1-5, with no clear D. V was cut by 7 bases and J by 3 bases, with 16 bases left in between. Germline V CDR1 and CDR2: SNHLY, FYNNEI. The CDR3 contains 15 residues. CDR3 protein: CASNSDGQNNQPQHF. For the CDR3, the DNA is TGTGCCAGCAACTCGGACGGCCAAAACAATCAGCCCCAGCATTTT.

This chain connects TRBV2 to TRBJ2-5, with 7 bases matching TRBD2. This CDR3 comprises 15 residues. Germline CDR1 is SNHLY and CDR2 is FYNNEI. The trim removed 2 bases at V and 1 base at J, leaving 4 bases unmatched. CDR3 nucleotides: TGTGCCAGCAGTGAACTGACTAGCCTCCAAGAGACCCAGTACTTC. It is translated as CASSELTSLQETQYF.

This clonotype occurred many times. The chain carries TRBV12-5 and TRBJ2-2; 12 bases line up with TRBD2. In germline, CDR1 is LGHNT, CDR2 FRNRAP. V shed 0 bases, J shed 3 bases, and the junction held 2 bases outside the gene matches. The length of the CDR3 is 17 residues. As DNA, the CDR3 is TGTGCTAGTGGTTTGGTCGGACTAGCGGGATACACCGGGGAGCTGTTTTTT. Residues: CASGLVGLAGYTGELFF. Full variable domain (missing parts from reference TRBV12-5 and TRBJ2-2): DARVTQTPRHKVTEMGQEVTMRCQPILGHNTVFWYRQTMMQGLELLAYFRNRAPLDDSGMPKDRFSAEMPDATLATLKIQPSEPRDSAVYFCASGLVGLAGYTGELFFGEGSRLTVL.

This clonotype was counted at least ten times. This chain links TRBV20-1 with TRBJ1-1; the D is unclear. The CDR3 contains 10 residues. CDR1 is DFQATT and CDR2 is SNEGSKA in the germline V gene (reference sequence). V shed 2 bases and J shed 11 bases, with 9 bases lying between them. The CDR3 DNA is TGCAGTGCTAGACTACCCCCCGCTTTCTTT. This codes for CSARLPPAFF.

This clonotype turned up a few times. This chain links TRBV11-3 with TRBJ2-5, with 7 nucleotides matching TRBD2. The ends lost 0 bases at V and 2 bases at J; junction bases unmatched: 9. The CDR3 totals 17 residues. Germline V gene lookup returns CDR1 SGHNT and CDR2 YENEEA. The CDR3, as DNA: TGTGCCAGCAGCTTAGAATGGGGCGGGGGACCTCAAGAGACCCAGTACTTC. It is translated as CASSLEWGGGPQETQYF. The full variable domain, in which reference TRBV11-3 and TRBJ2-5 provide the parts outside the CDR3, is EAGVVQSPRYKIIEKKQPVAFWCNPISGHNTLYWYLQNLGQGPELLIRYENEEAVDDSQLPKDRFSAERLKGVDSTLKIQPAELGDSAVYLCASSLEWGGGPQETQYFGPGTRLLVL.

This clonotype was seen only a few times. The chain is built from TRBV3-1 and TRBJ2-7, with a possible D match to TRBD2 (5 bases). The V end was cut by 1 base, the J end by 0 bases, with 13 bases between. This CDR3 region has 16 residues. Per germline, CDR1 LGHDT and CDR2 YNNKEL (reference sequence). CDR3 amino acids: CASSQGSSTLSYEQYF. The CDR3 DNA sequence: TGTGCCAGCAGCCAAGGATCTAGCACCCTCTCCTACGAGCAGTACTTC.

The chain has TRBV28 and TRBJ2-7; D is undetermined. The V end lost 5 bases, the J end lost 2 bases, and 13 bases lay between the germline ends. The CDR3 contains 14 residues. In germline, CDR1 is MDHEN, CDR2 SYDVKM. CDR3 sequence (DNA): TGTGCCAGCAGTCCCAATGACGGACCCTACGAGCAGTACTTC. Its protein is CASSPNDGPYEQYF. The complete variable domain, with remaining parts taken from reference TRBV28 and TRBJ2-7, reads DVKVTQSSRYLVKRTGEKVFLECVQDMDHENMFWYRQDPGLGLRLIYFSYDVKMKEKGDIPEGYSVSREKKERFSLILESASTNQTSMYLCASSPNDGPYEQYFGPGTRLTVT.

There are a few counts of this clonotype. J is TRBJ1-5 and V is TRBV6-5; 7 bases match TRBD1. J lost 0 bases, V lost 2 bases, and 4 bases had no gene match. Germline-derived CDR1 and CDR2 are MNHEY and SVGAGI. This CDR3 has 16 residues. The DNA for the CDR3 is TGTGCCAGCAGTTACAGGGGGCAGCTTAGCAATCAGCCCCAGCATTTT. Translated: CASSYRGQLSNQPQHF.

This clonotype was seen at least ten times. The rearrangement links TRBV20-1 to TRBJ2-7, with D tentatively TRBD2 (5 bases). The germline V gene has CDR1 DFQATT and CDR2 SNEGSKA (reference sequence). The CDR3 is made up of 11 amino acids. The V end was cut by 5 bases, the J end by 0 bases, with 5 bases between. CDR3 sequence: CSAGLSYEQYF. DNA of the CDR3: TGCAGTGCTGGACTCTCCTACGAGCAGTACTTC.

This clonotype was counted at least ten times. The rearrangement joins TRBV5-1 to TRBJ2-7; 12 nucleotides align to TRBD2. In germline, CDR1 is SGHRS, CDR2 YFSETQ. This CDR3 has 14 residues. V gave up 6 bases and J gave up 5 bases; unmatched junction bases: 6. CDR3 sequence (DNA): TGCGCCAGCACCCCGACTAGCGGGAGCCACGAGCAGTACTTC. Translation gives CASTPTSGSHEQYF. Combining the CDR3 with reference TRBV5-1 and TRBJ2-7 gives the whole variable domain KAGVTQTPRYLIKTRGQQVTLSCSPISGHRSVSWYQQTPGQGLQFLFEYFSETQRNKGNFPGRFSGRQFSNSRSEMNVSTLELGDSALYLCASTPTSGSHEQYFGPGTRLTVT.

This clonotype was detected ten times or more. CDR3 DNA: TGTGCCAGCAGACCAACAGGGCGACGAATTGAAGCTTTCTTT. Translating it yields CASRPTGRRIEAFF. The chain couples TRBV12-3 or TRBV12-4 to TRBJ1-1, with D maybe TRBD1 (6 bases). V dropped 6 bases and J dropped 7 bases, with 18 bases sitting between them. There are 14 residues in the CDR3.

The chain couples TRBV12-3 or TRBV12-4 to TRBJ2-7, with D unclear. This CDR3 contains 12 residues. Trimming left V 3 bases short and J 6 bases short, with 9 bases between. The CDR3 is CASSFSNSEQYF. As DNA, the CDR3 is TGTGCCAGCAGTTTTTCAAACAGCGAGCAGTACTTC.

This clonotype was observed a few times. The V gene is TRBV7-2, the J gene TRBJ2-7, with 7 positions matching TRBD1. Trimming removed 2 bases from V and 2 bases from J; junction bases left unmatched: 3. Germline loops: CDR1 SGHTA, CDR2 FQGNSA. The length of the CDR3 is 14 residues. CDR3 region: CASSLIGQAYEQYF. DNA of the CDR3: TGTGCCAGCAGCTTAATCGGACAGGCCTACGAGCAGTACTTC.

Many counts were recorded for this clonotype. This chain uses TRBV19 with TRBJ1-1; D call uncertain. Trimming pared 0 bases from V and 10 bases from J, leaving 9 bases between. The CDR3 covers 12 residues. Germline V CDR1 and CDR2: LNHDA, SQIVND (reference sequence). CDR3 sequence: CASSIESLRAFF. Written as DNA, the CDR3 is TGTGCCAGTAGTATAGAAAGTTTAAGAGCTTTCTTT.

The chain carries TRBV6-1 and TRBJ1-1; the D is unclear. CDR1 and CDR2 (germline): MNHNS, SASEGT. V lost 6 bases and J lost 1, with 15 bases in between. The CDR3 runs to 15 residues. CDR3 residues: CASRVEQIENTEAFF. The CDR3 nucleotides read TGTGCCAGCAGGGTCGAACAAATCGAGAACACTGAAGCTTTCTTT.

The chain links TRBV20-1 to TRBJ2-7; 8 nucleotides align to TRBD2. CDR3 length: 13 residues. Trimming cost V 2 bases and J 4 bases; bases outside gene matches: 4. Germline V gives CDR1 DFQATT, CDR2 SNEGSKA (reference sequence). CDR3 amino acids: CSARIGTSYEQYF. CDR3 nucleotide sequence: TGCAGTGCTAGAATCGGGACTAGTTACGAGCAGTACTTC.

This clonotype was observed at least ten times. J is TRBJ2-3 and V is TRBV20-1; D remains ambiguous. Trimming took 0 bases from V and 0 from J, leaving 13 bases between them. The CDR3 loop spans 16 amino acids. Germline-derived CDR1 and CDR2 are DFQATT and SNEGSKA (reference sequence). The CDR3 loop reads CSARDLAAPSTDTQYF. CDR3 nucleotides: TGCAGTGCTAGAGATCTCGCGGCCCCTAGCACAGATACGCAGTATTTT.